Listed here are 19 T cell receptor beta chains from one sample, sequenced in a study of shared clonotypes between healthy human individuals. Clones were read by immunoSEQ multiplex PCR, and TCRdb kept only the in-frame ones, dropping some. The data contain about 110,000 clones, around 65% of them singletons. Sequenced: memory CD8+ T cells sorted from blood. Stated subset: CD45RO+ cells pooled with CCR7-negative TemRA cells. The receptor source for this set is a woman aged 25 to 45 in good health.

The J gene is TRBJ2-1, the V gene TRBV5-1; the D is unclear. Trimming pared 0 bases from V and 6 bases from J, leaving 22 bases between. Germline CDR1 and CDR2: SGHRS and YFSETQ. CDR3 length equals 18 residues. As DNA, the CDR3 is TGCGCCAGCAGCTTGGCCGGTTGGGGTAGGGCCCCTTCCAATGAGCAGTTCTTC. Translation: CASSLAGWGRAPSNEQFF.

As for this clone: Germline and junction disagree at one end, which may indicate a read error. V usage is TRBV4-1 and J usage is TRBJ2-2; possibly TRBD1 or TRBD2 for D (5 bases each). CDR1 and CDR2 from the germline V gene are MGHRA and YSYEKL. The CDR3 loop spans 14 amino acids. CDR3 bases: TGTGCCAGCACCCGGGAAACAGGCACCGGGGAGCTGTTTTTT. This encodes CASTRETGTGELFF.

CDR3 nucleotides: TGTGCCAGCCTGGCAGGGGGGAACACCGGGGAGCTGTTTTTT. Amino acid sequence: CASLAGGNTGELFF. V and J are TRBV7-9 and TRBJ2-2, with 7 positions matching TRBD1. Looked up from germline, CDR1 is SEHNR and CDR2 is FQNEAQ (reference sequence). Unmatched junction bases numbered 4, after V lost 8 bases and J lost 1 base. The CDR3 spans 14 residues.

V is TRBV7-9 and J is TRBJ2-2; D gene ambiguous. There are 15 residues in the CDR3. Germline loops: CDR1 SEHNR, CDR2 FQNEAQ (reference sequence). V lost 1 base, J lost 0 bases, and 6 bases lay in between. CDR3 sequence (DNA): TGTGCCAGCAGCTTAGATGGGCCGAACACCGGGGAGCTGTTTTTT. This translates into CASSLDGPNTGELFF. Supplemented by reference TRBV7-9 and TRBJ2-2, the full variable domain reads DTGVSQNPRHKITKRGQNVTFRCDPISEHNRLYWYRQTLGQGPEFLTYFQNEAQLEKSRLLSDRFSAERPKGSFSTLEIQRTEQGDSAMYLCASSLDGPNTGELFFGEGSRLTVL.

In its sample, this clone was seen a few times. The chain couples TRBV11-1 to TRBJ2-2, with 8 bases identical to TRBD2. The trim removed 4 bases at V and 7 bases at J, leaving 17 bases unmatched. The CDR3 covers 18 residues. CDR1 SGHAT and CDR2 FQDESV come from the germline V gene (reference sequence). CDR3 residues: CASSSLALAAGSGGELFF. In nucleotides, the CDR3 is TGTGCCAGCAGCTCCTTAGCACTAGCGGCTGGATCTGGCGGGGAGCTGTTTTTT.

In regard to this clone: The same CDR3 arises from other DNA sequences in this sample as well. This sequence joins TRBV5-1 and TRBJ1-3; TRBD1 might be the D (6 bases). The CDR3 contains 14 residues. The V and J ends lost 0 bases and 4 bases respectively, with 8 bases between them. The V gene's germline CDR1 is SGHRS and CDR2 YFSETQ. The CDR3 loop reads CASSLGTDGNTIYF. The CDR3 bases are TGCGCCAGCAGCTTGGGGACAGACGGAAACACCATATATTTT.

For this clone: At one end, the junction sequence differs from germline, possibly due to a read error. The rearrangement joins TRBV11-3 to TRBJ2-1, with 8 bases fitting TRBD1. CDR3 size: 12 residues. CDR1 and CDR2 from the germline V gene are SGHNT and YENEEA. In DNA form, the CDR3 reads TGTGCCAGCAGCTTCGGACAGGGCGACCAGATCTTC. Translating gives CASSFGQGDQIF.

CDR3 amino acids: CASSEEATGAGNTIYF. The CDR3 DNA sequence: TGTGCCAGCAGTGAAGAGGCTACAGGGGCTGGAAACACCATATATTTT. The chain combines TRBV6-1 with TRBJ1-3; 7 positions agree with TRBD1. The ends lost 1 base at V and 2 bases at J; junction bases unmatched: 5. Germline V gene sequence: CDR1 MNHNS, CDR2 SASEGT. This CDR3 spans 16 amino acids.

J is TRBJ2-3 and V is TRBV27, with D hard to call. This CDR3 has 14 residues. V was clipped by 3 bases and J by 5 bases, with 12 bases between them. Germline-derived CDR1 and CDR2 are MNHEY and SMNVEV (reference sequence). This CDR3 is CASSFFGHGDTQYF. In nucleotides, the CDR3 is TGTGCCAGCAGTTTTTTTGGGCATGGAGATACGCAGTATTTT.

The chain couples TRBV27 to TRBJ2-4; the D is unclear. Trimming pared 5 bases from V and 10 bases from J, leaving 15 bases between. CDR1 is MNHEY and CDR2 is SMNVEV in the germline V gene (reference sequence). The CDR3 has 13 residues. The CDR3 loop reads CASSPGGARIQYF. CDR3 nucleotides: TGTGCCAGCAGTCCCGGTGGCGCTAGGATTCAGTACTTC.

V gene TRBV25-1 combines with J gene TRBJ2-1, with D tentatively TRBD1 (5 bases). The V gene lost 3 bases and the J gene lost 8 bases, with 8 bases spanning the gap. Germline V gene data show CDR1 as MGHDK and CDR2 as SYGVNS. CDR3 length: 12 amino acids. CDR3 sequence (DNA): TGTGCCAGCAGTGAGTTGGGGCATGAGCAGTTCTTC. Its protein product is CASSELGHEQFF. Combining the CDR3 with reference TRBV25-1 and TRBJ2-1 gives the whole variable domain EADIYQTPRYLVIGTGKKITLECSQTMGHDKMYWYQQDPGMELHLIHYSYGVNSTEKGDLSSESTVSRIRTEHFPLTLESARPSHTSQYLCASSELGHEQFFGPGTRLTVL.

This clone was observed a handful of times. J is TRBJ2-7 and V is TRBV6-1; D is perhaps TRBD1 (6 bases). CDR1 MNHNS and CDR2 SASEGT come from the germline V gene. Trimming shortened V by 3 bases and J by 3 bases, and 12 bases separated the two germline ends. The CDR3 runs 14 residues. The CDR3 DNA reads TGTGCCAGCAGTGAGGGGGCGCAACTCTACGAGCAGTACTTC. Residues: CASSEGAQLYEQYF.

The chain employs TRBV5-1 and TRBJ2-1, with TRBD2 as a possible D gene (5 bases). The germline gives CDR1 SGHRS, CDR2 YFSETQ. CDR3 length: 14 amino acids. V was cut by 3 bases and J by 3 bases, with 10 bases left in between. For the CDR3, the DNA is TGCGCCAGCAGCTCGAAAGACTACTACAATGAGCAGTTCTTC. Residues: CASSSKDYYNEQFF.

This clone was observed a single time. The genes are TRBV5-1 and TRBJ1-2, with 9 bases lining up with TRBD1. The V gene end was trimmed by 2 bases and the J gene end by 0 bases; junction bases not matched to a gene: 2. Germline lookup yields CDR1 SGHRS and CDR2 YFSETQ. The CDR3 is 15 amino acids. The CDR3 sequence is CASSFRQGANYGYTF. CDR3 in DNA: TGCGCCAGCAGCTTCCGACAGGGGGCTAACTATGGCTACACCTTC.

The chain employs TRBV5-8 and TRBJ1-1, with a possible D match to TRBD1 (5 bases). The CDR3 is made up of 13 amino acids. V lost 0 bases, J lost 4 bases, and 7 bases lay in between. The germline V gene encodes CDR1 SGHTS and CDR2 YDEGEE. This CDR3 is CASSLGRGTEAFF. The CDR3 coding sequence is TGTGCCAGCAGCTTGGGAAGGGGCACTGAAGCTTTCTTT.

This chain joins TRBV19 and TRBJ2-7; D might be TRBD2 (6 bases). Deletions cut 5 bases from V and 0 bases from J, with 17 bases between. In germline, CDR1 is LNHDA, CDR2 SQIVND (reference sequence). CDR3 size: 16 residues. DNA of the CDR3: TGTGCCAGTAGTCCCGAGTGGAGGGGACCCTCCTACGAGCAGTACTTC. Amino acid sequence: CASSPEWRGPSYEQYF.

This sequence joins TRBV7-2 and TRBJ2-3, with TRBD2 matching 8 bases. The CDR3 runs 16 residues. Germline CDR1 is SGHTA and CDR2 is FQGNSA. V trimming: 2 bases; J trimming: 5 bases; junction bases outside the gene matches: 9. The DNA for the CDR3 is TGTGCCAGCAGCTTAAAATCGGGACTAGAAAGAGATACGCAGTATTTT. Amino acid sequence: CASSLKSGLERDTQYF.

The rearrangement joins TRBV6-4 to TRBJ2-3, with a possible D match to TRBD2 (5 bases). Per the germline V gene, CDR1 is MRHNA and CDR2 is SNTAGT. The CDR3 sequence is 15 residues long. Between the trimmed V and J ends, which lost 2 bases and 1 base, there was a span of 10 bases. The CDR3 is CASSDGRGGTDTQYF. The CDR3 DNA reads TGTGCCAGCAGTGACGGCCGGGGAGGCACAGATACGCAGTATTTT.

The chain is built from TRBV5-1 and TRBJ2-7; D is unresolved. Trimming removed 2 bases from V and 4 bases from J, with 10 bases in between. The CDR3 consists of 13 residues. Germline V gives CDR1 SGHRS, CDR2 YFSETQ. The CDR3, as DNA: TGCGCCAGCAGCTTAATCCTGGGGTACGAGCAGTACTTC. Its protein is CASSLILGYEQYF.